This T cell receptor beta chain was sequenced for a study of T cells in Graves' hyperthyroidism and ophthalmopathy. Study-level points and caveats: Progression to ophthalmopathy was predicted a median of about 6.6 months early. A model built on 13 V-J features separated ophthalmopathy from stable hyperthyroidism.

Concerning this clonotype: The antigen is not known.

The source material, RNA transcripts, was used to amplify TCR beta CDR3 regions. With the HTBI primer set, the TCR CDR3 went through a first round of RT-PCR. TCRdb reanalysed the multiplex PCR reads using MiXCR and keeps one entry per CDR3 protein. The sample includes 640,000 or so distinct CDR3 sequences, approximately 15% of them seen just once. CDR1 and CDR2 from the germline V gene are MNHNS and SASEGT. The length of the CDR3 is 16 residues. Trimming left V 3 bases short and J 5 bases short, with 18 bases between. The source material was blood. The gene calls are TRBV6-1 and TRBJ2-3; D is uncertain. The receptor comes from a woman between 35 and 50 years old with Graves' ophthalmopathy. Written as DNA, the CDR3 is TGTGCCAGCAGTGAGGGTCCGGAAGATTGGGAAGATACGCAGTATTTT. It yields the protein CASSEGPEDWEDTQYF.